The T cell receptor beta chain described here comes from a study of blood T cells in healthy people across ages. Primers used in a second PCR of roughly 6 to 12 cycles were a sample-barcoded 5' primer and a J-beta primer mix. MiXCR was run by TCRdb on the 5' RACE reads, yielding one entry per CDR3 protein. The sample shows about 830,000 distinct CDR3 sequences, 58% of them seen only once. Study-wide points: Since the PBMCs were unsorted, naive and antigen-experienced cells could not be conclusively compared.

The CDR3 has 14 amino acids. The trim removed 9 bases at V and 0 bases at J, leaving 7 bases unmatched. Germline V CDR1 and CDR2: MNHNS, SASEGT. Each donor was a healthy Caucasian individual from Russia, aged 6 to 90. Each sample used at least 6 million PBMCs. Extractions gave at least 6 micrograms of total RNA per sample. This clonotype occurred a few times. Its target is not known. V and J are TRBV6-1 and TRBJ2-7; 8 bases are a match to TRBD1. The receptor's source is a man aged 25 to 45 in good health. The material sequenced was blood. CDR3 DNA sequence: TGTGCCAGTCCCCCCGGACAGGGCTCCTACGAGCAGTACTTC. Protein product: CASPPGQGSYEQYF.